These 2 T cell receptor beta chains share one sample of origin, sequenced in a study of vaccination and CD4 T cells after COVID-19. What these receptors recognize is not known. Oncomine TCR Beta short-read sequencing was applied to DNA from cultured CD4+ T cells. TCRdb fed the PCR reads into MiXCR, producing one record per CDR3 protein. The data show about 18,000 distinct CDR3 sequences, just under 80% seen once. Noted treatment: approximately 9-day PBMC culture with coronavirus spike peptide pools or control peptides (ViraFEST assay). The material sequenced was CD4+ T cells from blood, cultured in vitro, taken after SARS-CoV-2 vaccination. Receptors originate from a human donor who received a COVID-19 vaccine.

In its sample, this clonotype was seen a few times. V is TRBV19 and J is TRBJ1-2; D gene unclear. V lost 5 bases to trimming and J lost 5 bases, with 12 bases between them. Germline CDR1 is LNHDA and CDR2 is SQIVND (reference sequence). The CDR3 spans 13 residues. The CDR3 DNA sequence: TGTGCCAGTAGTGGAAGCCTGACTTATGGCTACACCTTC. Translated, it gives CASSGSLTYGYTF.

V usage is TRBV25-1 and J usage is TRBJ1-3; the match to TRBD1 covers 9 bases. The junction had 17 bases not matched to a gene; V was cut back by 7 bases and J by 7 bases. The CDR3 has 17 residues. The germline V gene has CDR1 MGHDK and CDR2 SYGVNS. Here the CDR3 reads CASIVCGGQGNMNTIYF. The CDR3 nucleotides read TGTGCCAGCATCGTGTGTGGGGGACAGGGAAATATGAACACCATATATTTT.